This T cell receptor beta chain was recorded in a study of blood T cell repertoires in COVID-19. Turning to the study itself: COVID-19 samples collected from the United States, Italy and Spain covered acute and convalescent phases.

The count of this clone is one. Participants came from under 30 US areas, aged roughly 18 to 95 years. In Cohort 3, a recovered donor had either two negative PCRs, clearance, or symptom resolution. Methods used by the authors: Reference gene primer amplification gave estimated nucleated cell counts. Here immunoSEQ multiplex PCR was the method, and the copy in TCRdb shows in-frame clones only, minus some. V and J calls and clone size are copied from that table; D and trimming were computed from the DNA. The data contain approximately 440,000 clones, roughly 91% of them singletons. The CDR3 is 14 amino acids. V was pared by 6 bases and J by 3 bases, with 11 bases between. Germline V gene sequence: CDR1 MNHEY, CDR2 SMNVEV (reference sequence).

Sequencing was done on a sample of PBMCs or T cells enriched from blood (not recorded which). This chain connects TRBV27 to TRBJ2-2; a weak D match, TRBD2 (5 bases). This sequence was found in a man aged 18-30 years who had recovered from COVID-19. CDR3 protein: CASSPAVYTGELFF. In DNA, the CDR3 is TGTGCCAGCAGCCCAGCGGTGTACACCGGGGAGCTGTTTTTT.